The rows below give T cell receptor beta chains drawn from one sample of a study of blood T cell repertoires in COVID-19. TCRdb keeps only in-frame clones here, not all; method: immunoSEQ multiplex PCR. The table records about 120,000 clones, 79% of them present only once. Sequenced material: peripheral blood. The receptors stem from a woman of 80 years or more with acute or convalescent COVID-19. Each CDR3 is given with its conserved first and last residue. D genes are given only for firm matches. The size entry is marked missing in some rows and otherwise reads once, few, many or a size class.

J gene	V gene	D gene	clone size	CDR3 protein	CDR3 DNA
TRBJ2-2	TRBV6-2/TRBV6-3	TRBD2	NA	CASSPRTSGRYTGELFF	TGTGCCAGCAGTCCCCGGACTAGCGGGAGGTATACCGGGGAGCTGTTTTTT
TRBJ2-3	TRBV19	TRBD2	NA	CASGEALAGLADTQYF	TGTGCCAGTGGGGAAGCGCTAGCGGGACTGGCAGATACGCAGTATTTT
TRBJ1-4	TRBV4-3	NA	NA	CASSQGGTGREKLFF	TGCGCCAGCAGCCAAGGGGGAACAGGGAGAGAAAAACTGTTTTTT
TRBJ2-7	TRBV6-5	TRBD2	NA	CASSYSRGRALYEQYF	TGTGCCAGCAGTTACTCGCGCGGGAGGGCCCTCTACGAGCAGTACTTC
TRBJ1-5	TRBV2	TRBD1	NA	CASSLGQGGAPQHF	TGTGCCAGCAGTCTTGGACAGGGGGGTGCGCCCCAGCATTTT
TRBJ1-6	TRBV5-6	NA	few	CASSRRRLDNLHF	TGTGCCAGCAGCCGACGGAGATTGGATAACCTCCACTTT
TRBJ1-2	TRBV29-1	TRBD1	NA	CSAGQDGGYTF	TGCAGCGCCGGACAGGACGGTGGCTACACCTTC
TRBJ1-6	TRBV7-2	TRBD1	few	CASRRDRGNSPLHF	TGTGCCAGCAGACGGGACAGGGGGAACTCACCCCTCCACTTT
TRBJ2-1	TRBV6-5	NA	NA	CASRAYLGENEQFF	TGTGCCAGCAGGGCCTACCTAGGAGAGAATGAGCAGTTCTTC
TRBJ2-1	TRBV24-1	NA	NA	CATSDSSAGEQFF	TGTGCCACCAGTGACTCTAGCGCGGGGGAGCAGTTCTTC
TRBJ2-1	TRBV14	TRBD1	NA	CASSQDHGTVPSYNEQFF	TGTGCCAGCAGCCAAGATCATGGGACAGTCCCCTCCTACAATGAGCAGTTCTTC
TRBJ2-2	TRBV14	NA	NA	CASSQAGTGELFF	TGTGCCAGCAGCCAAGCGGGGACCGGGGAGCTGTTTTTT
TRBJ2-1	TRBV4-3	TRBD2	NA	CASSQRGQPMDGRANEQFF	TGCGCCAGCAGCCAAAGAGGGCAACCCATGGACGGGAGGGCGAATGAGCAGTTCTTC
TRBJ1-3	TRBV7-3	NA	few	CASSLTPRGGGNTIYF	TGTGCCAGCAGCTTAACCCCCCGGGGTGGAGGAAACACCATATATTTT
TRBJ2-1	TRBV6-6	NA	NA	CASSPRDEQFF	TGTGCCAGCAGTCCCCGAGATGAGCAGTTCTTC
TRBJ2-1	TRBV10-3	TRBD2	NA	CATSLAGTNEQFF	TGTGCCACCTCACTAGCGGGGACGAATGAGCAGTTCTTC